The 25 T cell receptor beta chains in this list originate from one sample, sequenced in a study of T cells in Graves' hyperthyroidism and ophthalmopathy. TCR beta CDR3 sequences were amplified from RNA transcripts. The HTBI primer set was used in a first-round RT-PCR of the TCR CDR3. Via MiXCR, TCRdb re-called the multiplex PCR reads, giving one row per CDR3 protein. Of 660,000 or so distinct CDR3 sequences in the sample, about 45% were seen once. Sample: peripheral blood or thyroid tissue (not recorded which). The source is an adult man with Graves' disease, either hyperthyroidism or ophthalmopathy (not recorded which).

This clonotype occurred a few times. The chain couples TRBV19 to TRBJ1-5; D is undetermined. V shed 2 bases and J shed 7 bases, with 12 bases lying between them. This CDR3 comprises 14 residues. Germline CDR1 LNHDA, CDR2 SQIVND (reference sequence). The CDR3 DNA follows: TGTGCCAGTAGTATAATGGGTGTCTACCAGCCCCAGCATTTT. It is translated as CASSIMGVYQPQHF.

Many counts were recorded for this clonotype. V and J are TRBV10-3 and TRBJ1-1, with a tentative D call TRBD1 (6 bases). The CDR3 has 13 residues. CDR1 ENHRY and CDR2 SYGVKD come from the germline V gene. Trimming took 9 bases from V and 1 from J, leaving 12 bases between them. CDR3 sequence: CAIAYRENTEAFF. CDR3 nucleotides: TGTGCCATAGCATACAGGGAGAACACTGAAGCTTTCTTT.

This clonotype was seen at least ten times. The rearrangement links TRBV12-3 or TRBV12-4 to TRBJ1-1; possible D gene TRBD1, 5 bases. CDR3 size: 13 residues. Trimming took off 6 bases at V and 0 bases at J, with 8 bases between the two ends. Here the CDR3 DNA reads TGTGCCAGCAGCGACAGAGTGAACACTGAAGCTTTCTTT. It encodes CASSDRVNTEAFF.

This clonotype has only a few counts. The chain has TRBV20-1 and TRBJ1-2; possible D gene TRBD1, 5 bases. V was trimmed by 0 bases and J by 5 bases, leaving 10 bases between them. The germline CDR1 and CDR2 sequences are DFQATT and SNEGSKA (reference sequence). The length of the CDR3 is 13 residues. The CDR3 bases are TGCAGTGCTAGAGAGAAGGGGAGGTATGGCTACACCTTC. It specifies CSAREKGRYGYTF.

This sequence joins TRBV9 and TRBJ1-1, with no clear D. V was trimmed by 3 bases and J by 5 bases, leaving 11 bases between them. The CDR3 is made up of 13 amino acids. Germline loops: CDR1 SGDLS, CDR2 YYNGEE. In nucleotides, the CDR3 is TGTGCCAGCAGCGGCGGCTTCTATACTGAAGCTTTCTTT. Amino acids: CASSGGFYTEAFF.

This clonotype was seen only a few times. This rearrangement joins TRBV2 to TRBJ1-6, with a possible D match to TRBD1 (6 bases). The CDR3 loop spans 15 amino acids. From germline, CDR1 is SNHLY and CDR2 FYNNEI. Trimming took off 6 bases at V and 6 bases at J, with 15 bases between the two ends. The CDR3 sequence: CASRGTAGANSPLHF. CDR3 coding DNA: TGTGCCAGCAGAGGGACGGCAGGGGCTAATTCACCCCTCCACTTT.

This clonotype was found many times. The genes are TRBV7-8 and TRBJ1-1; 7 positions agree with TRBD1. Germline CDR1 is SGHVS and CDR2 is FQNEAQ. V lost 5 bases to trimming and J lost 4 bases; unmatched junction nucleotides: 10. There are 15 residues in the CDR3. CDR3 amino acids: CASSPRDRRGTEAFF. CDR3 nucleotides: TGTGCCAGCAGCCCAAGGGACAGACGGGGCACTGAAGCTTTCTTT.

With respect to this clonotype: One end of the junction does not line up with germline, which may come from a read error. The gene calls are TRBV19 and TRBJ2-6; the D gene is possibly TRBD1 (5 bases). The CDR3 has 12 amino acids. The germline V gene has CDR1 LNHDA and CDR2 SQIVND (reference sequence). CDR3 residues: CASSTGLYTEAF. CDR3 nucleotide sequence: TGTGCCAGTAGTACAGGGTTGTACACTGAAGCTTTC.

In this sample, this clonotype turned up many times. V gene TRBV25-1 combines with J gene TRBJ2-7; tentative D call: TRBD1 (6 bases). V lost 4 bases to trimming and J lost 2 bases, with 18 bases between them. The CDR3 sequence is 16 residues long. Germline assignment: CDR1 MGHDK and CDR2 SYGVNS. CDR3 bases: TGTGCCAGCAGTGCTACAACAGGGTATCACCCCTACGAGCAGTACTTC. Translation: CASSATTGYHPYEQYF.

This clonotype was counted many times. The chain couples TRBV20-1 to TRBJ2-5, with D possibly being TRBD1 (6 bases). Germline loops: CDR1 DFQATT, CDR2 SNEGSKA (reference sequence). This CDR3 region has 13 residues. V lost 0 bases and J lost 5, with 10 bases in between. CDR3 amino acids: CSAREGAGETQYF. In DNA form, the CDR3 reads TGCAGTGCTAGAGAGGGGGCTGGGGAGACCCAGTACTTC.

This clonotype has at least ten counts. The chain is built from TRBV29-1 and TRBJ1-1; no firm D call. V was trimmed by 1 base and J by 1 base, leaving 4 bases between them. Germline CDR1 and CDR2: SQVTM and ANQGSEA. The CDR3 is 12 amino acids. The CDR3 DNA reads TGCAGCGTTGAAGCCGGGAACACTGAAGCTTTCTTT. This codes for CSVEAGNTEAFF.

The genes are TRBV19 and TRBJ1-1; 7 bases line up with TRBD1. This CDR3 comprises 12 residues. CDR1 is LNHDA and CDR2 is SQIVND in the germline V gene (reference sequence). The J segment lost 11 bases and the V segment lost 6 bases, leaving 9 bases of the junction unmatched. Here the CDR3 DNA reads TGTGCCAGTAGAACTGTAGACAGGGCGGCTTTCTTT. Amino acids: CASRTVDRAAFF.

Written as DNA, the CDR3 is TGTGCCAGCAGCCAAGCGGGGGGCAGGACTAATGAAAAACTGTTTTTT. Protein product: CASSQAGGRTNEKLFF. This chain links TRBV5-4 with TRBJ1-4, with D possibly matching TRBD1 (6 bases). V lost 4 bases, J lost 2 bases, and 15 bases lay in between. This CDR3 has 16 amino acids. In germline, CDR1 is SGHNT, CDR2 YYREEE (reference sequence).

This clonotype showed up just a few times. This chain links TRBV6-1 with TRBJ1-1, with a possible D match to TRBD1 (5 bases). Trimming took 7 bases from V and 4 from J, leaving 16 bases between them. In germline, CDR1 is MNHNS, CDR2 SASEGT. The CDR3 consists of 14 residues. DNA for the CDR3: TGTGCCAGCACCTATGCGGGGGGGGGCACTGAAGCTTTCTTT. This gives the protein CASTYAGGGTEAFF.

This chain links TRBV5-8 with TRBJ1-1, with D perhaps TRBD1 (6 bases). CDR3 length: 12 amino acids. Trimming left V 1 base short and J 8 bases short, with 9 bases between. CDR1 is SGHTS, CDR2 YDEGEE, per germline. The CDR3 sequence: CASSLWGQEAFF. DNA of the CDR3: TGTGCCAGCAGCTTGTGGGGGCAGGAAGCTTTCTTT.

This clonotype was counted many times. The chain employs TRBV7-2 and TRBJ1-2; D gene uncertain. The CDR3 length is 11 residues. The V gene's germline CDR1 is SGHTA and CDR2 FQGNSA. Trimming took off 7 bases at V and 8 bases at J, with 11 bases between the two ends. The CDR3 DNA sequence: TGTGCCAGCACCCTCGCTATCGGCTACACCTTC. It specifies CASTLAIGYTF.

The chain joins TRBV7-9 to TRBJ1-6; TRBD1 aligns across 7 bases. This CDR3 comprises 15 residues. V lost 2 bases to trimming and J lost 4 bases; unmatched junction nucleotides: 2. The germline gives CDR1 SEHNR, CDR2 FQNEAQ (reference sequence). The CDR3 DNA reads TGTGCCAGCAGCTTATCACAGGGGTATAATTCACCCCTCCACTTT. Translated, it gives CASSLSQGYNSPLHF.

The genes are TRBV11-1 and TRBJ1-3; D perhaps matches TRBD1 (5 bases). This CDR3 is 17 amino acids long. V was clipped by 3 bases and J by 0 bases, with 15 bases between them. In germline, CDR1 is SGHAT, CDR2 FQDESV (reference sequence). CDR3 sequence: CASSLAGAGLSGNTIYF. The CDR3, as DNA: TGTGCCAGCAGCTTGGCCGGGGCCGGCCTCTCTGGAAACACCATATATTTT.

The chain combines TRBV10-2 with TRBJ1-6, with TRBD1 matching over 8 bases. Germline V gene sequence: CDR1 WSHSY, CDR2 SAAADI. This CDR3 comprises 14 residues. V lost 10 bases to trimming and J lost 9 bases; unmatched junction nucleotides: 11. DNA of the CDR3: TGCGCCATCCGCGGACAGGGTGCGCCTTCACCCCTCCACTTT. It specifies CAIRGQGAPSPLHF.

This chain links TRBV2 with TRBJ1-1; perhaps TRBD1 as D (6 bases). V gave up 6 bases and J gave up 4 bases, with 12 bases separating them. CDR1 is SNHLY, CDR2 FYNNEI, per germline. This CDR3 is 13 amino acids long. The CDR3 DNA is TGTGCCAGCAGACCTCAGGGGTTCACTGAAGCTTTCTTT. Residues: CASRPQGFTEAFF.

The chain has TRBV10-3 and TRBJ1-2; 12 bases are shared with TRBD1. The junction had 7 bases not matched to a gene; V was cut back by 5 bases and J by 6 bases. The germline V gene encodes CDR1 ENHRY and CDR2 SYGVKD. CDR3 length: 15 amino acids. DNA of the CDR3: TGTGCCATCAGTAAAACCGGGACAGGGGGCCATGGCTACACCTTC. Translated: CAISKTGTGGHGYTF.

A word on this clonotype: The junction shows a germline mismatch at one end, possibly a read error. This sequence joins TRBV10-3 and TRBJ1-6, with 10 bases lining up with TRBD1. The CDR3 has 17 amino acids. Germline CDR1 and CDR2: ENHRY and SYGVKD. The CDR3 loop is CASSEAGSGQGNSPLHF. CDR3 nucleotides: TGTGCCAGCAGTGAGGCAGGCTCGGGACAGGGGAATTCACCCCTCCACTTT.

The chain uses TRBV10-3 and TRBJ1-1, with D possibly TRBD1 on 6 matching bases. The CDR3 runs to 13 residues. With 10 bases removed from V and 1 base from J, the gap between germline ends came to 13 bases. From germline, CDR1 is ENHRY and CDR2 SYGVKD. CDR3 sequence: CATFRGQNTEAFF. The CDR3 DNA follows: TGTGCCACTTTCAGGGGACAGAACACTGAAGCTTTCTTT.

This clonotype was recorded many times. J is TRBJ1-4 and V is TRBV10-3; D uncertain. In germline, CDR1 is ENHRY, CDR2 SYGVKD. CDR3 size: 14 residues. V shed 3 bases and J shed 3 bases, with 8 bases lying between them. The CDR3 loop is CAISDRFSNEKLFF. DNA of the CDR3: TGTGCCATCAGTGACAGGTTCTCTAATGAAAAACTGTTTTTT.

This rearrangement joins TRBV7-2 to TRBJ1-5, with D hard to call. Germline-derived CDR1 and CDR2 are SGHTA and FQGNSA. The germline V and J ends were trimmed by 5 bases and 3 bases, with 17 bases remaining between them. CDR3 length: 16 amino acids. CDR3 protein: CASSQAGDRFNQPQHF. For the CDR3, the DNA is TGTGCCAGCAGCCAAGCTGGGGATAGATTCAATCAGCCCCAGCATTTT.